This T cell receptor (beta chain) was sequenced in a study of prognosis after radiotherapy for stage I lung cancer. Whole-study context: The study enrolled more than ten men and over five women as patients, aged 53 to 84 with a median of approximately 70 years.

Two-round multiplex PCR on genomic DNA was the method by which TCR beta CDR3 was amplified. The use of primers specific to each TRBV and TRBJ gene characterized first-round PCR. TCRdb redid the calling of the multiplex PCR reads with MiXCR, one entry per CDR3 protein. Of roughly 15,000 distinct CDR3 sequences in the sample, 30% to 40% are singletons; the top ten hold 25%. Trimming removed 5 bases from V and 4 bases from J; junction bases left unmatched: 12. Germline V CDR1 and CDR2: SEHNR, FQNEAQ (reference sequence). The CDR3 contains 16 residues. This rearrangement joins TRBV7-9 to TRBJ2-3; 7 bases align to TRBD1. This specimen was PBMCs, taken before or after stereotactic body radiation therapy (not recorded which). The clonotype originates from a donor older than 45 with non-small cell lung cancer. In DNA form, the CDR3 reads TGTGCCAGCAGCCACAGTGAGGGACAGTGGTCAGATACGCAGTATTTT. This translates into CASSHSEGQWSDTQYF. The full variable domain, rest sourced from reference TRBV7-9 and TRBJ2-3, is DTGVSQNPRHKITKRGQNVTFRCDPISEHNRLYWYRQTLGQGPEFLTYFQNEAQLEKSRLLSDRFSAERPKGSFSTLEIQRTEQGDSAMYLCASSHSEGQWSDTQYFGPGTRLTVL.